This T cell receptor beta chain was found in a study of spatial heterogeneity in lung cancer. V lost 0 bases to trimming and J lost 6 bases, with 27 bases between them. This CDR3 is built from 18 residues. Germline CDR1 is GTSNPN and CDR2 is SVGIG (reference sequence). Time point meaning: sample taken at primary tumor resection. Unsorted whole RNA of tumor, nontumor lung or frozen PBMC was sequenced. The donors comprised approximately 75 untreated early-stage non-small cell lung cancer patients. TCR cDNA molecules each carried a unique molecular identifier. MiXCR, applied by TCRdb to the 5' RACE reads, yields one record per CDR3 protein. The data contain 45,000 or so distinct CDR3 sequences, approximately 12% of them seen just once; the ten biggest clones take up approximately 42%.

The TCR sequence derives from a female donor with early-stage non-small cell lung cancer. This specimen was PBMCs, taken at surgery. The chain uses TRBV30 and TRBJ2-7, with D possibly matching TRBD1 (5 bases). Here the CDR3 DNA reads TGTGCCTGGAGTGTATCCGGCCGCAGGACGCCGTGGGGCGGCGAGCAGTACTTC. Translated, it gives CAWSVSGRRTPWGGEQYF.